This TCR beta chain was documented in a study of post-analysis software for immune sequencing data. Study-level findings and limits: Same-batch preparations were strongly co-clustered by F measure. The five TRBV segments detected at higher frequency in patients than in controls included TRBV5-6, TRBV5-1 and TRBV20-1.

Built from TCR beta cDNA, the libraries had unique molecular identifiers in them. Using its own MiXCR run on the PCR reads, TCRdb lists one record per CDR3 protein. The table has under 900,000 distinct CDR3 sequences, 53% seen once; the top ten hold approximately 4.5%. This CDR3 is 14 amino acids long. Looked up from germline, CDR1 is SGHVS and CDR2 is FQNEAQ. The ends were cut back, 6 bases at V and 7 bases at J, with 13 bases in the middle. About this clonotype itself: Its specificity is unknown.

The gene calls are TRBV7-8 and TRBJ2-6; no definite D call. Sequencing used blood. This clonotype originated in a girl aged 10 to 17 with multiple sclerosis. CDR3 bases: TGTGCCAGCAGTCCAGGCCGGGCCGCCAACGTCCTGACTTTC. It codes for CASSPGRAANVLTF.